This T cell receptor (beta chain) is drawn from a study of T cells in Graves' hyperthyroidism and ophthalmopathy. The CDR3 length is 15 residues. V shed 6 bases and J shed 0 bases, with 12 bases lying between them. Germline V gives CDR1 LNHDA, CDR2 SQIVND (reference sequence). Points from the study as a whole: Ophthalmopathy, which appeared later, was predicted by the model a median roughly 6.4 months before onset.

RNA transcripts provided the source from which TCR beta CDR3 regions were amplified. First-round RT-PCR of the TCR CDR3 relied on the HTBI primer set. MiXCR, run by TCRdb on the multiplex PCR reads, gives a single entry per CDR3 protein. The profile shows approximately 600,000 distinct CDR3 sequences, approximately 15% of them singletons. At least ten counts were recorded for this clonotype. Antigen unknown. J is TRBJ2-1 and V is TRBV19; no definite D call. This TCR came from a woman in her 30s with Graves' hyperthyroidism that later progressed to Graves' ophthalmopathy. Specimen: blood. CDR3 protein: CASRDGPYSYNEQFF. As DNA, the CDR3 is TGTGCCAGTAGAGACGGGCCTTACTCCTACAATGAGCAGTTCTTC.